This T cell receptor beta chain was recovered during a study of CD8+CD57+ T cells in acquired aplastic anemia. For the study at large: Each DNA sample taken from sorted CD4+ and CD8+ cells came to approximately 3 ug on average. Some 10 million reads were obtained on average for healthy donor CD4+ cells. Study findings and constraints: Patients did not significantly differ from controls in CD8+ Simpson's diversity. The number of CD8+ CDR3 sequences shared by patients and controls was about 27.

CDR1 and CDR2 (germline): SEHNR, FQNEAQ (reference sequence). With 1 base removed from V and 2 bases from J, the gap between germline ends came to 10 bases. The CDR3 extends over 15 amino acids. Profiling of TCR beta VDJ combinations and CDR3 sequences used genomic DNA as template. MiXCR, run by TCRdb on the reads, gives a single entry per CDR3 protein. This repertoire shows around 180,000 distinct CDR3 sequences, under 75% found once; its top ten account for less than 55%. On this clonotype itself: Its specificity is not known.

The source of this sequence is a human donor in good health. The chain has TRBV7-9 and TRBJ2-3; D uncertain. Sequenced input: sorted CD4+, CD8+, or CD8+CD57+ T cells (not recorded which) from PBMCs. The CDR3 DNA reads as TGTGCCAGCAGCTTAGAAGGGATACACACAGATACGCAGTATTTT. Its translation: CASSLEGIHTDTQYF.